What follows describes a single TCR beta chain. The use of a sample-barcoded 5' primer and a J-beta primer mix characterized a second PCR of about 7 to 12 cycles. MiXCR, applied by TCRdb to the 5' RACE reads, yields one record per CDR3 protein. The data show over a million distinct CDR3 sequences, with roughly 43% seen just once and approximately 4.1% held by the top ten. CDR3 length equals 12 residues. Trimming removed 4 bases from V and 6 bases from J, with 10 bases in between. Germline V lookup: CDR1 ENHRY, CDR2 SYGVKD. The data are from a study of blood T cells in healthy people across ages. Sample: blood. The TCR originated in a young woman in good health. This sequence joins TRBV10-3 and TRBJ2-7; a possible D gene is TRBD2 (5 bases). The CDR3 spells CAISVRGTEQYF. The CDR3 DNA reads as TGTGCCATCAGTGTACGGGGAACCGAGCAGTACTTC.